This is a list of T cell receptor beta chains from one sample in a study of blood T cell repertoires in COVID-19. Data came from immunoSEQ multiplex PCR; TCRdb stores just in-frame clones and leaves some out. The data show some 330,000 clones, approximately 89% seen once. The sequenced material came from PBMCs or T cells enriched from blood (not recorded which). The receptors derive from a man between 40 and 49 years old in a cohort exposed to, infected with or recovered from COVID-19 (not recorded which). Both conserved end residues are part of each CDR3. D genes are given only for firm matches. Clone size appears in some rows only: once, few, many, or a class for an expanded clone.

clone_size	d_call	v_call	j_call	cdr3_length	cdr3_nt	cdr3_aa
-	TRBD2	TRBV7-9	TRBJ2-1	16	TGTGCCAGCAGCTTAGTCACGACTAGCGGAAACAATGAGCAGTTCTTC	CASSLVTTSGNNEQFF
-	-	TRBV9	TRBJ2-7	16	TGTGCCAGCAGCGTAGGGATTTACGGGGGAACCTACGAGCAGTACTTC	CASSVGIYGGTYEQYF
-	-	TRBV10-3	TRBJ2-1	17	TGTGCCATCAGTGAAAGCCGTACAGGGAGCTCCTACAATGAGCAGTTCTTC	CAISESRTGSSYNEQFF
-	TRBD2	TRBV11-2	TRBJ2-7	15	TGTGCCAGCAGCTACGGGACTAGCGCGACCTACGAGCAGTACTTC	CASSYGTSATYEQYF
-	-	TRBV30	TRBJ2-7	14	TGTGCCTGGAGTGGGCAGGGGCGATTCTACGAGCAGTACTTC	CAWSGQGRFYEQYF
once	-	TRBV5-1	TRBJ1-5	16	TGCGCCAGCAGCCCCGGGGCGGCGGGGCGCAATCAGCCCCAGCATTTT	CASSPGAAGRNQPQHF
-	TRBD1	TRBV28	TRBJ1-5	15	TGTGCCAGCACCCGGACAGGGGCCTCCAATCAGCCCCAGCATTTT	CASTRTGASNQPQHF
-	TRBD1	TRBV5-6	TRBJ1-1	14	TGTGCCAGCAGCGCCGGGACAGAGAACGCTGAAGCTTTCTTT	CASSAGTENAEAFF
-	-	TRBV10-1	TRBJ1-6	17	TGCGCCAGCAGTGAGTCAAACGTAAGCCGACTTGATTCACCCCTCCACTTT	CASSESNVSRLDSPLHF
-	TRBD1	TRBV27	TRBJ2-1	15	TGTGCCAGCACCCCCCGGACAGGGAGGTACAATGAGCAGTTCTTC	CASTPRTGRYNEQFF
-	TRBD1	TRBV27	TRBJ1-2	15	TGTGCCAGCAGTTTGACAGGGACCCCGGGCTATGGCTACACCTTC	CASSLTGTPGYGYTF
-	-	TRBV9	TRBJ1-2	15	TGTGCCAGCAGCGGATCAGGGTCAGGAAGCTATGGCTACACCTTC	CASSGSGSGSYGYTF
-	-	TRBV29-1	TRBJ2-3	14	TGCAGCGTTGCGGGCAGGGCGGTCACAGATACGCAGTATTTT	CSVAGRAVTDTQYF
once	-	TRBV18	TRBJ1-2	16	TGTGCCAGCTCACCTCGGGTCGAGGGGGTTACTTATGGCTACACCTTC	CASSPRVEGVTYGYTF
-	-	TRBV6-5	TRBJ1-6	14	TGTGCCAGCAGTACAGGACCTCCCAGTTCACCCCTCCACTTT	CASSTGPPSSPLHF
once	-	TRBV5-5	TRBJ2-4	14	TGTGCCAGCAGCTTGGGGCGCGGCAGTAACATTCAGTACTTC	CASSLGRGSNIQYF
-	TRBD1	TRBV30	TRBJ1-2	14	TGTGCTTATGAGAGGACCAGGGGGACCTATGGCTACACCTTC	CAYERTRGTYGYTF
-	-	TRBV6-5	TRBJ2-5	13	TGTGCCAGCAGTCGGGATATGCAAGAGACCCAGTACTTC	CASSRDMQETQYF
-	TRBD2	TRBV14	TRBJ2-1	11	TGTGCCAGCAGCCCAGCGGGGAAGCAGTTCTTC	CASSPAGKQFF
once	-	TRBV5-1	TRBJ2-7	14	TGCGCCAGCAGCTTGGTGGGAGATCGCCACGAGCAGTACTTC	CASSLVGDRHEQYF
-	TRBD1	TRBV11-1	TRBJ1-6	15	TGTGCCAGCAGCCGCGGACAGGATTATAATTCACCCCTCCACTTT	CASSRGQDYNSPLHF
-	TRBD2	TRBV7-9	TRBJ2-4	16	TGTGCCAGCAGCCGGACTAGCGGGAGGGGAGGAAACATTCAGTACTTC	CASSRTSGRGGNIQYF
-	TRBD1	TRBV28	TRBJ2-7	13	TGTGCCAGCAGTCCGGGACAGGGGGGCGAGCAGTACTTC	CASSPGQGGEQYF
-	-	TRBV28	TRBJ1-5	14	TGTGCCAGCAGTTTTCCGAAAGGAGGTCAGCCCCAGCATTTT	CASSFPKGGQPQHF
-	-	TRBV28	TRBJ2-7	15	TGTGCCAGCAGTTCCTCGGGGATACGAGCAGACGAGCAGTACTTC	CASSSSGIRADEQYF
once	TRBD1	TRBV3-1/TRBV3-2	TRBJ1-1	12	TGTGCCAGCAGTTTCGACAGGGCTGAAGCTTTCTTT	CASSFDRAEAFF
-	-	TRBV4-2	TRBJ1-4	13	TGTGCCAGCAGCCTGAAACAAAATGAAAAACTGTTTTTT	CASSLKQNEKLFF
-	TRBD1	TRBV30	TRBJ1-2	16	TGTGCCTGGAGTGCTTTCAGGACAGGGAAGGACTATGGCTACACCTTC	CAWSAFRTGKDYGYTF
few	-	TRBV19	TRBJ2-7	13	TGTGCCCGCCGCCCTGGCAGGGACTACGAGCAGTACTTC	CARRPGRDYEQYF
-	TRBD2	TRBV25-1	TRBJ2-1	15	TGTGCCAGCAGTGAATCTAGCGGGAGATACAATGAGCAGTTCTTC	CASSESSGRYNEQFF
-	-	TRBV27	TRBJ2-2	15	TGTGCCAGCAGTTTGAGACCCCAGGGCACCGGGGAGCTGTTTTTT	CASSLRPQGTGELFF
-	TRBD1	TRBV6-5	TRBJ2-7	12	TGTGCCAGCCGGGACAGGGGGCACGAGCAGTACTTC	CASRDRGHEQYF
-	TRBD1	TRBV19	TRBJ1-2	16	TGTGCCACTACCCTGGGACAGGTTAAGATCAACTATGGCTACACCTTC	CATTLGQVKINYGYTF
-	-	TRBV10-2	TRBJ1-4	15	TGCGCCAGCAGTGATCCGTCAGGATCTAATGAAAAACTGTTTTTT	CASSDPSGSNEKLFF
-	-	TRBV9	TRBJ2-3	13	TGTGCCAGCAGCACAAGGGGGACAGATACGCAGTATTTT	CASSTRGTDTQYF
-	TRBD2	TRBV9	TRBJ2-2	17	TGTGCCAGCAGCCTAGTAGGACTAGCGGGGAACACCGGGGAGCTGTTTTTT	CASSLVGLAGNTGELFF
-	-	TRBV12-1	TRBJ2-7	16	TGTGCCAGCAGCTTTCCCGAGGAGCGGGCGAGAAACGAGCAGTACTTC	CASSFPEERARNEQYF
-	TRBD1	TRBV4-1	TRBJ2-7	14	TGCGCCAGCAGCTTGCAGGGGGCCACCTACGAGCAGTACTTC	CASSLQGATYEQYF
-	TRBD1	TRBV28	TRBJ1-2	13	TGTGCCATCCTGACAGGGCCAGACTATGGCTACACCTTC	CAILTGPDYGYTF
once	TRBD2	TRBV10-3	TRBJ2-1	16	TGTGCCATCAGCAGGACTAGCGGGAGTGTGTACAATGAGCAGTTCTTC	CAISRTSGSVYNEQFF
-	TRBD1	TRBV6-5	TRBJ2-7	14	TGTGCCAGCACCTGGACAGGGTTTACCGACGAGCAGTACTTC	CASTWTGFTDEQYF
-	-	TRBV3-1/TRBV3-2	TRBJ1-3	15	TGTGCCAGCAGCCAAGGTGGGAGCTCTGGAAACACCATATATTTT	CASSQGGSSGNTIYF
-	-	TRBV10-2	TRBJ1-3	16	TGCGCCAGCAGTGAAGTCAGGGTCTCCTCTGGAAACACCATATATTTT	CASSEVRVSSGNTIYF
-	-	TRBV23-1	TRBJ1-1	10	TGCGCCACCAAAAACACTGAAGCTTTCTTT	CATKNTEAFF
-	TRBD1	TRBV30	TRBJ2-7	16	TGTGCCTGGAGGCCACCCACGGGACAGGGGGTACACGAGCAGTACTTC	CAWRPPTGQGVHEQYF
-	-	TRBV7-2	TRBJ1-1	13	TGTGCCAGCAGCTTCACCAGAAACACTGAAGCTTTCTTT	CASSFTRNTEAFF
-	TRBD1	TRBV3-1/TRBV3-2	TRBJ1-1	18	TGTGCCAGCAGCCAAGGAACAAGGCCACAGGGGAAGAGCACTGAAGCTTTCTTT	CASSQGTRPQGKSTEAFF